This T cell receptor beta chain was observed in a study of cytomegalovirus exposure and HLA in healthy donors. Whole-study findings and limits: The likely explanation for a cluster of highly shared sequence variants was sequencing artifact.

On this clone: The antigen is undetermined.

The CDR3 is made up of 20 amino acids. CDR1 and CDR2 from the germline V gene are LGHNA and YNFKEQ. Trimming removed 1 base from V and 3 bases from J; junction bases left unmatched: 15. Donors were nominally healthy when sampled, though unrecorded immune exposures were likely. PCR was performed using 60 Vbeta and 13 Jbeta primers. This table comes from immunoSEQ multiplex PCR, and its TCRdb copy is limited to in-frame clones, with some not included. Of 120,000 or so clones listed, more than 70% are singletons. The rearrangement uses TRBV4-2 and TRBJ2-2, with 9 bases aligning to TRBD2. The source is a woman in her sixties or seventies in good health and CMV-seropositive. The sequenced material came from PBMCs. The CDR3 DNA reads TGTGCCAGCAGCCAAGCTTTGAGAAAATTGGTAGCGGGAGACACCGGGGAGCTGTTTTTT. As protein: CASSQALRKLVAGDTGELFF.